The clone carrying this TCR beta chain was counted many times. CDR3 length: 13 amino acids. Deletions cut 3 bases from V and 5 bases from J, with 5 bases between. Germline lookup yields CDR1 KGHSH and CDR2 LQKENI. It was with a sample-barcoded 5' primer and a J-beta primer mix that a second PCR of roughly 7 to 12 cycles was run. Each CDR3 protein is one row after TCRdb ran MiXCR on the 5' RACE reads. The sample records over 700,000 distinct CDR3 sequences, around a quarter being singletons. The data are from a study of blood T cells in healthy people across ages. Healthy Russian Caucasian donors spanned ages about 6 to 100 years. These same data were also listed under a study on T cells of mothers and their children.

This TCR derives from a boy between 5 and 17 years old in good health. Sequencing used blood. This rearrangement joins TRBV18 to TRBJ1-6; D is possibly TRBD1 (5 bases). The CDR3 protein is CASSPRDNSPLHF. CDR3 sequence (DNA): TGTGCCAGCTCACCCAGGGATAATTCACCCCTCCACTTT.